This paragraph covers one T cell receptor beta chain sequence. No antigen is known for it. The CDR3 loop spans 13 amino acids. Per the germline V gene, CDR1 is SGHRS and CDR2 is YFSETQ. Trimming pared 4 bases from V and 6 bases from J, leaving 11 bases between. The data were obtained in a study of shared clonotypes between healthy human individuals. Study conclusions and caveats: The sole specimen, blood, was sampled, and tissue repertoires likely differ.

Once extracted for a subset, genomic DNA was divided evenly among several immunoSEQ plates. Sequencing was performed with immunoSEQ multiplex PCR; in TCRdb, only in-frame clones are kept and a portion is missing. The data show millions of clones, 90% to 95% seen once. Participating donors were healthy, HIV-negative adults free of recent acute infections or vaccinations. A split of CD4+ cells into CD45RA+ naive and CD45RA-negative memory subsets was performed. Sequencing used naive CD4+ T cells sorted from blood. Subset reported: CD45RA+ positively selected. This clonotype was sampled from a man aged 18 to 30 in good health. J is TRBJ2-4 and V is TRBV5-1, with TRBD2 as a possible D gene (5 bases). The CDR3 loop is CASSVDSRNIQYF. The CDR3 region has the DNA TGCGCCAGCAGCGTGGACTCGCGAAACATTCAGTACTTC. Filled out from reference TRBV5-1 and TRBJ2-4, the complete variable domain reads KAGVTQTPRYLIKTRGQQVTLSCSPISGHRSVSWYQQTPGQGLQFLFEYFSETQRNKGNFPGRFSGRQFSNSRSEMNVSTLELGDSALYLCASSVDSRNIQYFGAGTRLSVL.